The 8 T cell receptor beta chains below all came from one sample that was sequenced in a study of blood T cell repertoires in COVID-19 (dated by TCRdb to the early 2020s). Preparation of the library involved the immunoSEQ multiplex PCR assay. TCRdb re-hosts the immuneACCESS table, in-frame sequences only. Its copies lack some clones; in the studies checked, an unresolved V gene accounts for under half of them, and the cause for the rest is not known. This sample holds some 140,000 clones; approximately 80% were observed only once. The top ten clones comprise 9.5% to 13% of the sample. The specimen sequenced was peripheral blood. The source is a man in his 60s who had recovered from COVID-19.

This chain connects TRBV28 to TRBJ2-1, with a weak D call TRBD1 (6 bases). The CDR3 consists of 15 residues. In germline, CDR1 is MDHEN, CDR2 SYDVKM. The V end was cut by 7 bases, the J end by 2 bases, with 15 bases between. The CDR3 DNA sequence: TGTGCCAGCATCCCTCCCAGGGGACCCTACAATGAGCAGTTCTTC. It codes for CASIPPRGPYNEQFF.

Written as DNA, the CDR3 is TGCGCCAGCAGCTTGGCCGGGGAGAGTCCCGCGAACATTCAGTACTTC. It translates to CASSLAGESPANIQYF. V is TRBV5-1 and J is TRBJ2-4, with D possibly TRBD2 on 5 matching bases. The germline V and J ends were trimmed by 0 bases and 7 bases, with 17 bases remaining between them. Germline CDR1 is SGHRS and CDR2 is YFSETQ. CDR3 length: 16 residues.

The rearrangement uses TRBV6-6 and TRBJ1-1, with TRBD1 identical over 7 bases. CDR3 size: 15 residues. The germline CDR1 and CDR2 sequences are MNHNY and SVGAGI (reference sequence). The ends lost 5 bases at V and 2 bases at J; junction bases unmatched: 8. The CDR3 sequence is CASSPEGQLNTEAFF. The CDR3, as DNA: TGTGCCAGCAGTCCTGAGGGACAGCTAAACACTGAAGCTTTCTTT.

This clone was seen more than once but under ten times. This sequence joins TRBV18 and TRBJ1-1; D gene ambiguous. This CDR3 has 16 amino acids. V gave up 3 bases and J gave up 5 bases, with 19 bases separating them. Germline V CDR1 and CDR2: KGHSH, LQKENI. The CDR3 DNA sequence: TGTGCCAGCTCACCCGTCGGACTCGGTTTGGAAACTGAAGCTTTCTTT. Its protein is CASSPVGLGLETEAFF.

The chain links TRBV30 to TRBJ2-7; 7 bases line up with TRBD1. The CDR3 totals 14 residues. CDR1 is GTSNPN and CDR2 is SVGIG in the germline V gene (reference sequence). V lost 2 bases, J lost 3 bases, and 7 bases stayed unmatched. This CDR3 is CAWSRDSGYYEQYF. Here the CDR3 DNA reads TGTGCCTGGAGTAGGGACAGCGGCTACTACGAGCAGTACTTC. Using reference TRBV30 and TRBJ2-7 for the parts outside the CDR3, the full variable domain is SQTIHQWPATLVQPVGSPLSLECTVEGTSNPNLYWYRQAAGRGLQLLFYSVGIGQISSEVPQNLSASRPQDRQFILSSKKLLLSDSGFYLCAWSRDSGYYEQYFGPGTRLTVT.

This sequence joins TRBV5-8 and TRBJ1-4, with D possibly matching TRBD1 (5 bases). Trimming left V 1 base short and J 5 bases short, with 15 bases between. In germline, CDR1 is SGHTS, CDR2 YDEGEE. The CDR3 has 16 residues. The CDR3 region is CASSLRLDSYNEKLFF. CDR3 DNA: TGTGCCAGCAGCTTGCGGCTCGACAGTTACAATGAAAAACTGTTTTTT.

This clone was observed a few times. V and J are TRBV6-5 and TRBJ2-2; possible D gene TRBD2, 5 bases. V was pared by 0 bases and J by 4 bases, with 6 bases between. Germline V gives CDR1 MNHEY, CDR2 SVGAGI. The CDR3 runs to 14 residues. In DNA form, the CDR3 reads TGTGCCAGCAGTTACTCGAGGGTCACCGGGGAGCTGTTTTTT. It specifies CASSYSRVTGELFF.

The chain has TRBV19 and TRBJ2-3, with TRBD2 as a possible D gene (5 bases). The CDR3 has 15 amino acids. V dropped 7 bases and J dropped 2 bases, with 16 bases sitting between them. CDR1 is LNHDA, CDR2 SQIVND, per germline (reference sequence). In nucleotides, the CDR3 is TGTGCCAGTACCAAATACCCCGGGGTCACAGATACGCAGTATTTT. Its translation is CASTKYPGVTDTQYF.